This entry concerns a single T cell receptor (beta chain). In the original processing: Estimated nucleated cell counts came from reference gene primer amplification. The data were produced by immunoSEQ multiplex PCR, yet TCRdb's version contains in-frame clones alone and is incomplete. V, J and clone size derive from that table, while D and trimming were established from the DNA sequence. The sample lists 150,000 to 190,000 clones; 75% to 90% were seen once. This entry belongs to a study of blood T cell repertoires in COVID-19. For the study at large: Samples came from the United States, Italy and Spain, spanning acute and convalescent COVID-19. Sources were T cells, B-cell-depleted T cells, or PBMCs; the material itself was cDNA or gDNA.

Germline V CDR1 and CDR2: LNHDA, SQIVND (reference sequence). The CDR3 runs 14 residues. The V end lost 8 bases, the J end lost 1 base, and 14 bases lay between the germline ends. This sequence was found in a woman aged 40 to 50 with acute or convalescent COVID-19. What was sequenced was peripheral blood. The V and J genes are TRBV19 and TRBJ1-1; D not resolved. The CDR3 loop reads CASSVMTGNTEAFF. Written as DNA, the CDR3 is TGTGCCAGTTCGGTTATGACGGGGAACACTGAAGCTTTCTTT.